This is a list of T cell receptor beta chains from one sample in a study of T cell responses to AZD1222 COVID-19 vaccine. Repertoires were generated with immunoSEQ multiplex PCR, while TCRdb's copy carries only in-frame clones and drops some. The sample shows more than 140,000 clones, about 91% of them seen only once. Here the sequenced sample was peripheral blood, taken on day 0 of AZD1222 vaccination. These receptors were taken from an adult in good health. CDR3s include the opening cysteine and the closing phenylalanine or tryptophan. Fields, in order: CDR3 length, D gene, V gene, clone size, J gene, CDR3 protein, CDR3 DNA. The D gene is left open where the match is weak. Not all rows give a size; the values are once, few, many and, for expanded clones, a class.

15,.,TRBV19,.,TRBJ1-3,CASSIAGARRNTIYF,TGTGCCAGTAGTATTGCCGGGGCCAGAAGAAACACCATATATTTT
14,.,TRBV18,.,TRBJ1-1,CASSPTRENTEAFF,TGTGCCAGCTCACCCACGAGGGAGAACACTGAAGCTTTCTTT
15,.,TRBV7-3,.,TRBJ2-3,CASSSTAMSTDTQYF,TGTGCCAGCAGCTCGACAGCGATGAGCACAGATACGCAGTATTTT
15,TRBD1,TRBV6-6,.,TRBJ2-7,CASSYSQGAPYEQYF,TGTGCCAGCAGTTACTCCCAGGGGGCTCCCTACGAGCAGTACTTC
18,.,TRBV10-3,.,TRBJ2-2,CAISGAGVARVDTGELFF,TGTGCCATTTCGGGGGCGGGGGTAGCGAGGGTCGACACCGGGGAGCTGTTTTTT
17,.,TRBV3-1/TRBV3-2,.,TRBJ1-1,CASSQELIRTENTEAFF,TGTGCCAGCAGCCAAGAGTTAATTCGGACGGAGAACACTGAAGCTTTCTTT
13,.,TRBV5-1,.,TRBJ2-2,CASSLEDTGELFF,TGCGCCAGCAGCTTGGAGGACACCGGGGAGCTGTTTTTT
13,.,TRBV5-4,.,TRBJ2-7,CASSLDRVYEQYF,TGTGCCAGCAGCTTGGACAGGGTCTACGAGCAGTACTTC
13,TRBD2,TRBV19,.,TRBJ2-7,CASRTSGTYEQYF,TGTGCCAGTAGAACTAGCGGGACCTACGAGCAGTACTTC
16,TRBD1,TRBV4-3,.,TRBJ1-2,CASSQAGTAINYGYTF,TGCGCCAGCAGCCAAGCCGGGACAGCAATTAACTATGGCTACACCTTC
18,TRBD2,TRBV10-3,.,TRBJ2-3,CAISESGLAGGGTDTQYF,TGTGCCATCAGTGAGTCGGGACTAGCGGGAGGTGGCACAGATACGCAGTATTTT
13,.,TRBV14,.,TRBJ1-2,CASSQVGAYGYTF,TGTGCCAGCAGCCAAGTGGGGGCTTATGGCTACACCTTC
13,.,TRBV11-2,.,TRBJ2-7,CASSLVGGHEQYF,TGTGCCAGCAGCTTAGTCGGGGGCCACGAGCAGTACTTC
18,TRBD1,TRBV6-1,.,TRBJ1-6,CASSEFLGGTGSNSPLHF,TGTGCCAGCAGTGAATTCTTGGGCGGGACAGGATCCAATTCACCCCTCCACTTT
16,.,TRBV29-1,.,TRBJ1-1,CSVWGTLSRGNTEAFF,TGCAGCGTTTGGGGGACACTCTCCAGGGGGAACACTGAAGCTTTCTTT
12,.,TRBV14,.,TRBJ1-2,CASSPGGFGYTF,TGTGCCAGCAGCCCGGGAGGCTTTGGCTACACCTTC
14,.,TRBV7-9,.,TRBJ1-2,CASSPRRGGYGYTF,TGTGCCAGCAGCCCGCGTAGGGGTGGATATGGCTACACCTTC
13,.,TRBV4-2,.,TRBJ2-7,CASSHNSVGEQYF,TGTGCCAGCAGCCATAATAGCGTGGGCGAGCAGTACTTC
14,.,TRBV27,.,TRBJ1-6,CASSLLQNNSPLHF,TGTGCCAGCAGTCTCCTACAGAATAATTCACCCCTCCACTTT
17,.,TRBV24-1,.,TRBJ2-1,CATSEYGSRSSYNEQFF,TGTGCCACCAGTGAGTACGGGAGTAGGAGCTCCTACAATGAGCAGTTCTTC
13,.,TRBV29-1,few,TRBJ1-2,CSGWVSGADGYTF,TGCAGCGGTTGGGTTTCGGGGGCGGATGGCTACACCTTC
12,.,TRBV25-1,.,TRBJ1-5,CASSISNQPQHF,TGTGCCAGCAGCATTAGCAATCAGCCCCAGCATTTT
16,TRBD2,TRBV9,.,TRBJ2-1,CASSVGASGRGNEQFF,TGTGCCAGCAGCGTAGGGGCCAGCGGGAGAGGCAATGAGCAGTTCTTC
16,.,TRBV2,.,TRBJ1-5,CASTSVSLMGNQPQHF,TGTGCCAGCACCTCCGTCTCGTTAATGGGCAATCAGCCCCAGCATTTT
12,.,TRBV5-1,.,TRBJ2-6,CASGPGANVLTF,TGCGCCTCAGGGCCTGGGGCCAACGTCCTGACTTTC
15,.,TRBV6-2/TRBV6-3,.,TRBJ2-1,CASSYPQGQMLEQFF,TGTGCCAGCAGTTACCCCCAAGGACAGATGCTTGAGCAGTTCTTC
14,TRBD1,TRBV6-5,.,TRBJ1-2,CASTGTGSPAGYTF,TGTGCCAGCACCGGGACAGGTTCTCCGGCCGGCTACACCTTC
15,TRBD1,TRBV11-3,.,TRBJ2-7,CASSLTGTVTHEQYF,TGTGCCAGCAGCTTGACCGGGACAGTCACCCACGAGCAGTACTTC
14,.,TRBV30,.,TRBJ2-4,CAWSLFDGKNIQYF,TGTGCCTGGAGTTTATTTGATGGCAAAAACATTCAGTACTTC
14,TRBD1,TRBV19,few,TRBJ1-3,CATWGTGVGNTIYF,TGTGCCACTTGGGGGACAGGGGTCGGAAACACCATATATTTT
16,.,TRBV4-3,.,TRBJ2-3,CASSPRVLLGPDTQYF,TGCGCCAGCAGCCCGAGGGTCCTACTTGGGCCAGATACGCAGTATTTT
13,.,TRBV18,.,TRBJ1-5,CASSPGGAQPQHF,TGTGCCAGCTCACCAGGGGGAGCTCAGCCCCAGCATTTT
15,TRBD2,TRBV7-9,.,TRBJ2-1,CASTSAGGSYNEQFF,TGTGCCAGCACCTCTGCGGGAGGTTCTTACAATGAGCAGTTCTTC
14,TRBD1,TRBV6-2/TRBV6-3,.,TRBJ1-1,CASSVDRVVTEAFF,TGTGCCAGCAGTGTGGACAGGGTGGTGACTGAAGCTTTCTTT
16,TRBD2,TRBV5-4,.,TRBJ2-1,CASSGTSGRVSNEQFF,TGTGCCAGCAGCGGGACTAGCGGGAGGGTATCAAATGAGCAGTTCTTC
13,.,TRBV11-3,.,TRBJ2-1,CASSPSGGPEQFF,TGTGCCAGCAGTCCATCTGGCGGTCCCGAGCAGTTCTTC
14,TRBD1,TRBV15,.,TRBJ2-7,CATSHRDRGYEQYF,TGTGCCACCAGCCACCGGGACAGGGGCTACGAGCAGTACTTC
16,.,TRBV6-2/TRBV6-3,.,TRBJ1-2,CASSYGPAGGNYGYTF,TGTGCCAGCAGTTATGGTCCGGCAGGCGGGAACTATGGCTACACCTTC
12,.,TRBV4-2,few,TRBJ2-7,CASSAEDYEQYF,TGTGCCAGCAGTGCGGAGGACTACGAGCAGTACTTC
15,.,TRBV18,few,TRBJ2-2,CASSPEQDSTGELFF,TGTGCCAGCTCACCGGAACAGGACTCCACCGGGGAGCTGTTTTTT
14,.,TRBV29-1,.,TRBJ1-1,CSVYKGHGNTEAFF,TGCAGCGTCTATAAGGGACACGGGAACACTGAAGCTTTCTTT
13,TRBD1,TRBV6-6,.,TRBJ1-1,CASSYDRDTEAFF,TGTGCCAGCAGTTACGACAGGGACACTGAAGCTTTCTTT
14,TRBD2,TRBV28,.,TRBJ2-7,CASISSGGGYEQYF,TGTGCCAGCATCTCTAGCGGGGGAGGCTACGAGCAGTACTTC
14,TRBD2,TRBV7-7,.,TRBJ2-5,CASSLGGPQETQYF,TGTGCTAGCAGCTTGGGAGGGCCGCAAGAGACCCAGTACTTC
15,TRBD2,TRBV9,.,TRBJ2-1,CASSVGGLVPKEQFF,TGTGCCAGCAGCGTAGGGGGACTAGTGCCCAAGGAGCAGTTCTTC
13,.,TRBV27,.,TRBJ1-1,CASSLLGSTEAFF,TGTGCCAGCAGTTTACTGGGGAGCACTGAAGCTTTCTTT
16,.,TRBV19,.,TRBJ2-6,CASSGLGDSGANVLTF,TGTGCCAGTAGTGGGCTCGGGGACTCTGGGGCCAACGTCCTGACTTTC
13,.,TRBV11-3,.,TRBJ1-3,CASSLAAGNTIYF,TGTGCCAGCAGCTTAGCGGCTGGAAACACCATATATTTT
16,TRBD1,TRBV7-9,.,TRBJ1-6,CASSLDNGQGHSPLHF,TGTGCCAGCAGCTTAGATAACGGACAGGGGCATTCACCCCTCCACTTT
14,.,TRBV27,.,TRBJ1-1,CASSPRQLNTEAFF,TGTGCCAGCAGTCCCCGACAGCTTAACACTGAAGCTTTCTTT
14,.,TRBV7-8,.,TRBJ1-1,CASSLGGGGTEAFF,TGTGCCAGCAGCTTAGGGGGGGGCGGCACTGAAGCTTTCTTT
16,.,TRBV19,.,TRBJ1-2,CASSIRRTEEIYGYTF,TGTGCCAGTAGTATTAGACGGACAGAAGAGATCTATGGCTACACCTTC
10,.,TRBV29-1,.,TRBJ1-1,CSGLNTEAFF,TGCAGCGGTCTTAACACTGAAGCTTTCTTT
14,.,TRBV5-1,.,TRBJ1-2,CASSLDGKWDGYTF,TGCGCCAGCAGCTTGGACGGGAAGTGGGATGGCTACACCTTC